The clone carrying this T cell receptor beta chain has only a few counts. Clones were read by immunoSEQ multiplex PCR, and TCRdb kept only the in-frame ones, dropping some. The sample lists roughly 190,000 clones, more than 85% seen once, with 20% to 25% in the top ten. Those who participated ranged in age from roughly 18 to 89 years and resided in 20 to 30 US areas. Germline-derived CDR1 and CDR2 are MGHDK and SYGVNS. V was clipped by 2 bases and J by 3 bases; unmatched bases: 7. This CDR3 has 16 residues. This record belongs to a study of blood T cell repertoires in COVID-19. The receptor comes from a middle-aged woman in a cohort exposed to, infected with or recovered from COVID-19 (not recorded which). The chain carries TRBV25-1 and TRBJ1-3; TRBD1 matches at 7 bases. The sample comprised PBMCs or T cells enriched from blood (not recorded which). In DNA, the CDR3 is TGTGCCAGCAGTGAACCTAAGGGGGCGTTTGGAAACACCATATATTTT. It translates to CASSEPKGAFGNTIYF.